These 2 T cell receptor beta chains were sequenced from one sample in a study of post-analysis software for immune sequencing data. Study results and limitations: Several TRBV segments were more frequent in patients than controls; TRBV5-6, TRBV5-1 and TRBV20-1 belonged to this group.

These TCRs are of unknown antigen specificity. cDNA libraries for TCR beta contained unique molecular identifiers. TCRdb reprocessed the PCR reads via MiXCR and lists one record per CDR3 protein. The table lists hundreds of thousands of distinct CDR3 sequences, roughly 50% of them singletons. The sample was blood. These receptors all stem from a girl aged 5-17 years with multiple sclerosis.

The chain joins TRBV29-1 to TRBJ2-7; D is perhaps TRBD1 (6 bases). Germline V gives CDR1 SQVTM, CDR2 ANQGSEA. Trimming shortened V by 0 bases and J by 6 bases, and 15 bases separated the two germline ends. CDR3 length: 14 residues. The CDR3, as DNA: TGCAGCGTTGAAGATCCGGGACAACCGACCGAGCAGTACTTC. It yields the protein CSVEDPGQPTEQYF.

This chain links TRBV20-1 with TRBJ2-7; 11 bases line up with TRBD2. Trimming removed 5 bases from V and 3 bases from J; junction bases left unmatched: 6. The CDR3 contains 14 residues. From germline, CDR1 is DFQATT and CDR2 SNEGSKA (reference sequence). For the CDR3, the DNA is TGCAGTGCTGGGGGACTAGCGGCGAACTACGAGCAGTACTTC. Amino acid sequence: CSAGGLAANYEQYF.